This passage covers 6 T cell receptor beta chains from one sample sequenced in a study of blood T cell repertoires in COVID-19. The assay was immunoSEQ multiplex PCR, and TCRdb's table has in-frame clones only and misses some. The sample lists under 300,000 clones, 75% to 90% occurring once. Sequencing was carried out using PBMCs or T cells enriched from blood (not recorded which). The receptors derive from a woman aged 35 to 49 who had been exposed to COVID-19.

V usage is TRBV4-2 and J usage is TRBJ2-7; 12 bases agree with TRBD1. Unmatched junction bases numbered 4, after V lost 1 base and J lost 3 bases. This CDR3 spans 16 amino acids. CDR1 is LGHNA and CDR2 is YNFKEQ in the germline V gene. For the CDR3, the DNA is TGTGCCAGCAGCCAAGTCGGGACAGGGGGCATCTACGAGCAGTACTTC. This codes for CASSQVGTGGIYEQYF.

CDR3 amino acids: CAISESGTGGEQYF. CDR3 sequence (DNA): TGTGCCATCAGTGAGTCCGGGACAGGTGGCGAGCAGTACTTC. This sequence joins TRBV10-3 and TRBJ2-7, with 8 bases that match TRBD1. The CDR3 is made up of 14 amino acids. Unmatched junction bases numbered 4, after V lost 0 bases and J lost 6 bases. Germline loops: CDR1 ENHRY, CDR2 SYGVKD.

The chain carries TRBV27 and TRBJ2-2; 9 bases are a match to TRBD1. V trimming: 5 bases; J trimming: 6 bases; junction bases outside the gene matches: 7. The CDR3 runs to 15 residues. CDR1 is MNHEY, CDR2 SMNVEV, per germline (reference sequence). The CDR3 sequence is CASSGDRDLPGELFF. DNA of the CDR3: TGTGCCAGCAGTGGGGACAGGGACCTTCCCGGGGAGCTGTTTTTT.

The chain uses TRBV6-6 and TRBJ1-2, with a weak D call TRBD1 (5 bases). There are 17 residues in the CDR3. Germline V lookup: CDR1 MNHNY, CDR2 SVGAGI (reference sequence). The V gene lost 7 bases and the J gene lost 3 bases, with 24 bases spanning the gap. The CDR3 protein is CASIRSATATYDYGYTF. The CDR3 coding sequence is TGTGCCAGCATCCGATCGGCGACAGCCACATATGACTATGGCTACACCTTC.

J is TRBJ2-3 and V is TRBV9; 8 nucleotides agree with TRBD2. V trimming: 2 bases; J trimming: 7 bases; junction bases outside the gene matches: 9. CDR1 is SGDLS and CDR2 is YYNGEE in the germline V gene. The CDR3 loop spans 15 amino acids. As DNA, the CDR3 is TGTGCCAGCAGCGTGGGTGGGACTAGACAATATACGCAGTATTTT. Residues: CASSVGGTRQYTQYF.

The V and J genes are TRBV19 and TRBJ1-1; no clear D. CDR1 LNHDA and CDR2 SQIVND come from the germline V gene (reference sequence). Trimming left V 3 bases short and J 2 bases short, with 7 bases between. This CDR3 contains 13 residues. CDR3 amino acids: CASSMGRNTEAFF. CDR3 bases: TGTGCCAGTAGTATGGGGAGAAACACTGAAGCTTTCTTT.